The rows below give T cell receptor beta chains drawn from one sample of a study of human T cells and chemical hapten exposure. TCRdb ran MiXCR on the RACE reads and lists one entry per CDR3 protein. Of around 120,000 distinct CDR3 sequences listed, approximately 11% are singletons. Material: whole blood, obtained in connection with sensitization to the hapten diphenylcyclopropenone (DPC). The receptors originated from a woman between 40 and 55 years old with alopecia areata. Some clones in this sample may be carry-over from other donors' samples. Each CDR3 is given with its conserved first and last residue. D genes are given only for firm matches. Rows may omit the clone size; those that give it use once, few, many or a size class.

D gene: TRBD2; J gene: TRBJ2-7; V gene: TRBV5-1; clone size: few; CDR3 DNA: TGCGCCAGCAGCCCCGGGACTAGCGGGAGGAACGAGCAGTACTTC; CDR3 protein: CASSPGTSGRNEQYF
D gene: .; J gene: TRBJ2-4; V gene: TRBV4-2; clone size: many; CDR3 DNA: TGTGCCAGCAGCCAAGGAGATCAAAACATTCAGTACTTC; CDR3 protein: CASSQGDQNIQYF
D gene: .; J gene: TRBJ1-1; V gene: TRBV10-3; clone size: .; CDR3 DNA: TGTGCCACAAACACTGAAGCTTTCTTT; CDR3 protein: CATNTEAFF
D gene: TRBD2; J gene: TRBJ2-3; V gene: TRBV4-3; clone size: .; CDR3 DNA: TGCGCCAGCAGCCAAACTAGCGGGAGTGGCGCAGATACGCAGTATTTT; CDR3 protein: CASSQTSGSGADTQYF
D gene: .; J gene: TRBJ2-2; V gene: TRBV4-2; clone size: few; CDR3 DNA: TGTGCCAGCAGCCAAGGGCGACCAGCGACCCCCTCGAACACCGGGGAGCTGTTTTTT; CDR3 protein: CASSQGRPATPSNTGELFF
D gene: .; J gene: TRBJ2-5; V gene: TRBV11-3; clone size: .; CDR3 DNA: TGTGCCAGCAGCTTTGAGCGGCAAGAGACCCAGTACTTC; CDR3 protein: CASSFERQETQYF
D gene: .; J gene: TRBJ1-1; V gene: TRBV9; clone size: few; CDR3 DNA: TGTGCCAGCAGCGTGACCCCCCAGAACACTGAAGCTTTCTTT; CDR3 protein: CASSVTPQNTEAFF
D gene: .; J gene: TRBJ2-5; V gene: TRBV27; clone size: .; CDR3 DNA: TGTGCCAGCTCTCAAAACATGGGCGGGTACCAAGAGACCCAGTACTTC; CDR3 protein: CASSQNMGGYQETQYF
D gene: TRBD1; J gene: TRBJ2-1; V gene: TRBV4-2; clone size: many; CDR3 DNA: TGTGCCAGCAGCCCCAGAGGGCAGGGGGCCGTAGATGAGCAGTTCTTC; CDR3 protein: CASSPRGQGAVDEQFF
D gene: .; J gene: TRBJ1-1; V gene: TRBV21-1; clone size: .; CDR3 DNA: TGTGCCAGCAGCCAATTCGAAAGGAACACTGAAGCTTTCTTT; CDR3 protein: CASSQFERNTEAFF
D gene: TRBD2; J gene: TRBJ2-1; V gene: TRBV5-1; clone size: few; CDR3 DNA: TGCGCCAGCAGCCCGGGACTAGCGGGAGGGCCGGTCGGCTACAATGAGCAGTTCTTC; CDR3 protein: CASSPGLAGGPVGYNEQFF
D gene: .; J gene: TRBJ2-3; V gene: TRBV10-2; clone size: few; CDR3 DNA: TGCGCCAGCAGTGAGTCCGGCACTAGCACAGATACGCAGTATTTT; CDR3 protein: CASSESGTSTDTQYF
D gene: TRBD2; J gene: TRBJ2-3; V gene: TRBV12-5; clone size: .; CDR3 DNA: TGTGCTAGTGGTTTGGAGAGCGGGGGGCCACGCACAGGTACGCAGTATTTT; CDR3 protein: CASGLESGGPRTGTQYF
D gene: TRBD2; J gene: TRBJ2-2; V gene: TRBV6-6; clone size: .; CDR3 DNA: TGTGCCAGCAGCGGGACTAGCGGGATATCCGGGGAGCTGTTTTTT; CDR3 protein: CASSGTSGISGELFF
D gene: TRBD1; J gene: TRBJ1-3; V gene: TRBV7-2; clone size: .; CDR3 DNA: TGTGCCAGCAGCTTAGATCCAGGGGGTACCGCCATATATTTT; CDR3 protein: CASSLDPGGTAIYF
D gene: .; J gene: TRBJ1-6; V gene: TRBV27; clone size: many; CDR3 DNA: TGTGCCAGCAGTTCCACCGACGGGCTAGGTTCACCCCTCCACTTT; CDR3 protein: CASSSTDGLGSPLHF
D gene: TRBD1; J gene: TRBJ1-1; V gene: TRBV20-1; clone size: few; CDR3 DNA: TGCAGTGCTAGCCAGGACAGGGGGCGCGAGACTGAAGCTTTCTTT; CDR3 protein: CSASQDRGRETEAFF
D gene: TRBD1; J gene: TRBJ1-2; V gene: TRBV27; clone size: few; CDR3 DNA: TGTGCCAGCAAACCGACAGGGACCTATGGCTACACCTTC; CDR3 protein: CASKPTGTYGYTF
D gene: .; J gene: TRBJ1-5; V gene: TRBV14; clone size: .; CDR3 DNA: TGTGCCAGCAGCCAACAGCGGAATCAGCCCCAGCATTTT; CDR3 protein: CASSQQRNQPQHF
D gene: .; J gene: TRBJ2-1; V gene: TRBV7-8; clone size: many; CDR3 DNA: TGTGCCAGCAGCTTAGGAAGCCGGGGTGAGCAGTTCTTC; CDR3 protein: CASSLGSRGEQFF
D gene: TRBD1; J gene: TRBJ2-1; V gene: TRBV4-1; clone size: .; CDR3 DNA: TGCGCCAGCAGCCAAAGGCGGGACAGGGTGATCGATGAGCAGTTCTTC; CDR3 protein: CASSQRRDRVIDEQFF
D gene: TRBD2; J gene: TRBJ2-7; V gene: TRBV6-2/TRBV6-3; clone size: many; CDR3 DNA: TGTGCCAGCAGCGGACTAGCGGGGGTGATGTACGAGCAGTACTTC; CDR3 protein: CASSGLAGVMYEQYF
D gene: TRBD1; J gene: TRBJ1-1; V gene: TRBV7-2; clone size: .; CDR3 DNA: TGTGCCAGCAGCCCCTTCAGGGGGACTGAAGCTTTCTTT; CDR3 protein: CASSPFRGTEAFF
D gene: .; J gene: TRBJ2-7; V gene: TRBV12-3/TRBV12-4; clone size: .; CDR3 DNA: TGTGCCAGCAGTTTCGGGCCGGGATCCTACGAGCAGTACTTC; CDR3 protein: CASSFGPGSYEQYF
D gene: TRBD1; J gene: TRBJ2-1; V gene: TRBV6-1; clone size: many; CDR3 DNA: TGTGCCAGCAGTGCCCCGGACAGGGCCGCCTACAATGAGCAGTTCTTC; CDR3 protein: CASSAPDRAAYNEQFF
D gene: TRBD2; J gene: TRBJ2-2; V gene: TRBV7-9; clone size: many; CDR3 DNA: TGTGCCAGCAGGCGGACTAGCGGGGCCGGAGGCGGGGAGCTGTTTTTT; CDR3 protein: CASRRTSGAGGGELFF
D gene: .; J gene: TRBJ1-2; V gene: TRBV4-2; clone size: .; CDR3 DNA: TGTGCCAGCAGCCAAACTAGTGGACGGCAGAACTATGGCTACACCTTC; CDR3 protein: CASSQTSGRQNYGYTF
D gene: .; J gene: TRBJ2-1; V gene: TRBV6-6; clone size: .; CDR3 DNA: TGTGCCAGCACAAAGGGTAGCGGACCAATCTACAATGAGCAGTTCTTC; CDR3 protein: CASTKGSGPIYNEQFF
D gene: .; J gene: TRBJ1-2; V gene: TRBV15; clone size: .; CDR3 DNA: TGTGCCACCAGCAGAGATGTACGGGGCCCCCATGGCTACACCTTC; CDR3 protein: CATSRDVRGPHGYTF
D gene: .; J gene: TRBJ1-5; V gene: TRBV20-1; clone size: many; CDR3 DNA: TGCAGTGCTAGAGATCTGAGAGTCGGTCAGCCCCAGCATTTT; CDR3 protein: CSARDLRVGQPQHF
D gene: .; J gene: TRBJ1-5; V gene: TRBV7-9; clone size: few; CDR3 DNA: TGTGCCAGCAGCTTAGCAGGGCTCAATCAGCCCCAGCATTTT; CDR3 protein: CASSLAGLNQPQHF
D gene: TRBD1; J gene: TRBJ1-1; V gene: TRBV4-1; clone size: .; CDR3 DNA: TGCGCCAGCAGCCAATCCGAGGGGGCGAACACTGAAGCTTTCTTT; CDR3 protein: CASSQSEGANTEAFF
D gene: TRBD1; J gene: TRBJ1-5; V gene: TRBV20-1; clone size: .; CDR3 DNA: TGCAGTGCGAGGGACAGGGGCGGTAGCAATCAGCCCCAGCATTTT; CDR3 protein: CSARDRGGSNQPQHF
D gene: .; J gene: TRBJ1-1; V gene: TRBV11-2; clone size: few; CDR3 DNA: TGTGCCAGCAGTTCTAGCCATATTCTCGCTGAAGCTTTCTTT; CDR3 protein: CASSSSHILAEAFF
D gene: TRBD1; J gene: TRBJ2-2; V gene: TRBV6-5; clone size: few; CDR3 DNA: TGTGCCAGCAGTCGGGACAGGGAATGGGGGATGCGGACCGGGGAGCTGTTTTTT; CDR3 protein: CASSRDREWGMRTGELFF
D gene: .; J gene: TRBJ2-2; V gene: TRBV4-1; clone size: .; CDR3 DNA: TGCGCCAGCAGCCAAGCGGCGGTTAACACCGGGGAGCTGTTTTTT; CDR3 protein: CASSQAAVNTGELFF
D gene: .; J gene: TRBJ2-2; V gene: TRBV30; clone size: few; CDR3 DNA: TGTGCCTGGAGAGCCGGGGAGCTGTTTTTT; CDR3 protein: CAWRAGELFF
D gene: .; J gene: TRBJ2-7; V gene: TRBV5-5; clone size: .; CDR3 DNA: TGTGCCAGCAGCCAGGACAACTACGAGCAGTACTTC; CDR3 protein: CASSQDNYEQYF
D gene: .; J gene: TRBJ1-1; V gene: TRBV6-5; clone size: few; CDR3 DNA: TGTGCCAGCAGTCCGGGGGGAAGGACTGAAGCTTTCTTT; CDR3 protein: CASSPGGRTEAFF
D gene: .; J gene: TRBJ1-1; V gene: TRBV3-1; clone size: .; CDR3 DNA: TGTGCCAGCAGCCAATGGGTACCGGGTAGTGAAGCTTTCTTT; CDR3 protein: CASSQWVPGSEAFF
D gene: TRBD1; J gene: TRBJ1-3; V gene: TRBV7-2; clone size: many; CDR3 DNA: TGTGCCAGCAGCTTAGCGGGACAGGGACAGGGTAACGCCATATATTTT; CDR3 protein: CASSLAGQGQGNAIYF
D gene: TRBD1; J gene: TRBJ2-5; V gene: TRBV10-3; clone size: .; CDR3 DNA: TGTGCCATCAGTGGGGGACAGGGCGGTGTAGAGACCCAGTACTTC; CDR3 protein: CAISGGQGGVETQYF